This T cell receptor (beta chain) was retrieved from a study of blood T cell repertoires in COVID-19. In the study overall: The analysed material was cDNA or gDNA that came from T cells, B-cell-depleted T cells, or PBMCs.

CDR1 and CDR2 from the germline V gene are SGHRS and YFSETQ. The CDR3 has 15 amino acids. After removal of 1 base from V and 5 bases from J, the junction contained 7 bases not matched to a gene. Authors' data handling: Amplifying reference gene primers gave estimates of nucleated cell counts. The method was immunoSEQ multiplex PCR; TCRdb's version includes in-frame clones alone and lacks a portion of them. The V and J calls and clone size are taken from that table; D and trimming were inferred from the DNA. This sample has over 150,000 clones, with around 82% found just once. Sequenced input: peripheral blood. The sequence came from a woman at least 80 years old with active or convalescent COVID-19. The chain carries TRBV5-1 and TRBJ2-5, with 8 bases identical to TRBD2. CDR3 region: CASSLSPSGLETQYF. CDR3 coding DNA: TGCGCCAGCAGCTTGAGCCCTAGCGGGTTGGAGACCCAGTACTTC.